Presented here are 21 T cell receptor beta chains from one specimen sequenced in a study of blood T cell repertoires in COVID-19. Here immunoSEQ multiplex PCR was the method, and the copy in TCRdb shows in-frame clones only, minus some. The sample contains 350,000 to 550,000 clones, roughly nine tenths of which appear only once. The sample comprised PBMCs or T cells enriched from blood (not recorded which). These receptors were obtained from a woman aged 18-29 years with acute COVID-19.

The chain joins TRBV18 to TRBJ2-5; the match to TRBD2 covers 9 bases. Germline CDR1 and CDR2: KGHSH and LQKENI. The V segment lost 0 bases and the J segment 2 bases; nucleotides outside the gene matches: 4. The length of the CDR3 is 16 residues. The CDR3 region has the DNA TGTGCCAGCTCACCACCGAGGCTAGCGGGACAAGAGACCCAGTACTTC. It encodes CASSPPRLAGQETQYF.

The chain carries TRBV5-1 and TRBJ2-5; TRBD1 agrees at 10 bases. V was pared by 4 bases and J by 2 bases, with 2 bases of the junction left unmatched. Germline-derived CDR1 and CDR2 are SGHRS and YFSETQ. This CDR3 spans 14 amino acids. The CDR3 spells CASSPDRGQETQYF. DNA of the CDR3: TGCGCCAGCAGCCCGGACAGGGGGCAAGAGACCCAGTACTTC.

Turning to this clone: A much larger clonotype is one base distant, so this may be a read error. This CDR3 is also generated by other DNA sequences in the sample. The chain employs TRBV7-9 and TRBJ1-1, with TRBD1 matching 10 bases. The germline CDR1 and CDR2 sequences are SEHNR and FQNEAQ (reference sequence). The CDR3 totals 14 residues. V dropped 3 bases and J dropped 4; count of bases not matched to a gene: 2. The CDR3 here is CASSLGQGSTEAFF. The CDR3 coding sequence is TGTGCCAGCAGCTTGGGACAGGGGTCCACTGAAGCTTTCTTT.

The rearrangement links TRBV28 to TRBJ2-7, with D perhaps TRBD2 (7 bases). The CDR3 consists of 17 residues. The V and J ends lost 2 bases and 4 bases respectively, with 21 bases between them. Germline values: CDR1 MDHEN, CDR2 SYDVKM. The CDR3 bases are TGTGCCAGCAGTTTAAAAAAAGGGGGGAGGGCCCTGTACGAGCAGTACTTC. This sequence encodes CASSLKKGGRALYEQYF.

The table lists this clone with a few counts. The chain has TRBV28 and TRBJ1-2; D is unclear. This CDR3 is built from 15 residues. The V end was cut by 1 base, the J end by 5 bases, with 14 bases between. From germline, CDR1 is MDHEN and CDR2 SYDVKM. The CDR3 nucleotides read TGTGCCAGCAGTTTATCGCAGGTCGTTAGGTATGGCTACACCTTC. It yields the protein CASSLSQVVRYGYTF.

The V gene is TRBV9, the J gene TRBJ2-1; tentatively, D is TRBD2 (6 bases). Trimming left V 5 bases short and J 4 bases short, with 19 bases between. The germline V gene encodes CDR1 SGDLS and CDR2 YYNGEE. The CDR3 contains 16 residues. The CDR3 reads CASSKGTSPGYNEQFF. CDR3 nucleotides: TGTGCCAGCAGTAAGGGGACTTCTCCAGGGTACAATGAGCAGTTCTTC.

The chain employs TRBV29-1 and TRBJ1-1, with TRBD1 matching 11 bases. Germline-derived CDR1 and CDR2 are SQVTM and ANQGSEA. The CDR3 sequence is 13 residues long. V lost 5 bases and J lost 5; bases outside the gene matches: 4. The CDR3 DNA sequence: TGCAGCGTTTCGGACAGGGGGCGAACTGAAGCTTTCTTT. Amino acid sequence: CSVSDRGRTEAFF.

The rearrangement uses TRBV19 and TRBJ2-3; TRBD1 matches 7 bases. The germline gives CDR1 LNHDA, CDR2 SQIVND (reference sequence). CDR3 length: 18 amino acids. The junction had 14 bases not matched to a gene; V was cut back by 3 bases and J by 2 bases. CDR3 amino acids: CASSIGQERHPYTDTQYF. DNA of the CDR3: TGTGCCAGTAGTATCGGACAGGAAAGACACCCTTACACAGATACGCAGTATTTT.

The gene calls are TRBV7-9 and TRBJ2-7; D may be TRBD1 (5 bases). Trimming stripped 3 bases from V and 5 bases from J, with 14 bases between. Germline assignment: CDR1 SEHNR and CDR2 FQNEAQ (reference sequence). CDR3 length: 14 amino acids. CDR3 protein: CASSFGAALHEQYF. CDR3 in DNA: TGTGCCAGCAGCTTTGGGGCTGCCCTCCACGAGCAGTACTTC.

The V gene is TRBV7-2, the J gene TRBJ1-5; D gene unclear. From germline, CDR1 is SGHTA and CDR2 FQGNSA. V was trimmed by 2 bases and J by 4 bases, leaving 9 bases between them. CDR3 size: 14 residues. The CDR3 DNA sequence: TGTGCCAGCAGCTTAAATCCGGAGAATCAGCCCCAGCATTTT. Translation: CASSLNPENQPQHF.

The chain employs TRBV21-1 and TRBJ2-1; the table gives TRBD1 as D, unverified against the DNA. TRBV21-1 is marked as a pseudogene. This CDR3 spans 15 amino acids. CDR3 amino acids: CASSSGQGGNNEQFF. DNA for the CDR3: TGTGCCAGCAGCTCGGGACAGGGGGGAAACAATGAGCAGTTCTTC.

The chain carries TRBV7-9 and TRBJ2-2; the D gene is possibly TRBD1 (6 bases). The V and J ends lost 7 bases and 4 bases respectively, with 19 bases between them. The CDR3 is made up of 16 amino acids. CDR1 is SEHNR and CDR2 is FQNEAQ in the germline V gene (reference sequence). The CDR3 region is CASNLWGQGITGELFF. DNA for the CDR3: TGTGCCAGCAACCTTTGGGGGCAGGGAATCACCGGGGAGCTGTTTTTT.

The rearrangement links TRBV5-1 to TRBJ1-1, with 8 bases lining up with TRBD1. There are 15 residues in the CDR3. The germline V gene has CDR1 SGHRS and CDR2 YFSETQ. V shed 3 bases and J 5 bases; nucleotides not matched to a gene: 9. The CDR3 protein is CASSSVQGAGTEAFF. The CDR3 DNA is TGCGCCAGCAGCTCGGTTCAGGGGGCAGGTACTGAAGCTTTCTTT.

This clone appeared a few times. The V gene is TRBV3-1 (or the pseudogene TRBV3-2), the J gene TRBJ1-2; D gene uncertain. Trimming pared 0 bases from V and 3 bases from J, leaving 5 bases between. This CDR3 region has 13 residues. Per the germline V gene, CDR1 is LGHDT and CDR2 is YNNKEL (reference sequence). CDR3: CASSQDSYYGYTF. The CDR3, as DNA: TGTGCCAGCAGCCAAGATAGCTACTATGGCTACACCTTC.

The J gene is TRBJ2-1, the V gene TRBV5-1; 10 bases map to TRBD2. CDR1 SGHRS and CDR2 YFSETQ come from the germline V gene. The CDR3 covers 15 residues. V lost 4 bases, J lost 4 bases, and 5 bases stayed unmatched. This CDR3 reads CASSVSGGTYNEQFF. In DNA form, the CDR3 reads TGCGCCAGCAGCGTTAGCGGGGGGACGTACAATGAGCAGTTCTTC. Together with reference TRBV5-1 and TRBJ2-1, the CDR3 gives the full variable domain: KAGVTQTPRYLIKTRGQQVTLSCSPISGHRSVSWYQQTPGQGLQFLFEYFSETQRNKGNFPGRFSGRQFSNSRSEMNVSTLELGDSALYLCASSVSGGTYNEQFFGPGTRLTVL.

This clone occurred a few times. The V call is TRBV5-4, the J call TRBJ1-1, with D uncertain. This CDR3 contains 14 residues. Looked up from germline, CDR1 is SGHNT and CDR2 is YYREEE (reference sequence). Trimming stripped 1 base from V and 4 bases from J, with 11 bases between. The CDR3 sequence is CASSLTYPVTEAFF. For the CDR3, the DNA is TGTGCCAGCAGCTTGACCTACCCTGTCACTGAAGCTTTCTTT.

The chain recombines TRBV10-1 with TRBJ2-3, with D possibly being TRBD2 (5 bases). The CDR3 contains 13 residues. Germline CDR1 WNHNN, CDR2 SYGVQD (reference sequence). V lost 7 bases, J lost 3 bases, and 11 bases lay in between. The CDR3 spells CASTKDLTDTQYF. Written as DNA, the CDR3 is TGCGCCAGCACGAAGGACTTAACAGATACGCAGTATTTT.

This chain connects TRBV9 to TRBJ1-2, with a weak D call TRBD1 (6 bases). The CDR3 runs to 15 residues. The V gene lost 4 bases and the J gene lost 2 bases, with 15 bases spanning the gap. Germline values: CDR1 SGDLS, CDR2 YYNGEE. The DNA of the CDR3 is TGTGCCAGCAGCTTCCGACAGGATGAAAACTATGGCTACACCTTC. Translated, it gives CASSFRQDENYGYTF.

The chain employs TRBV12-3 or TRBV12-4 and TRBJ1-1, with 9 bases lining up with TRBD1. After removal of 7 bases from V and 4 bases from J, the junction contained 4 bases not matched to a gene. The CDR3 is 13 amino acids. The CDR3 DNA sequence: TGTGCCAGCACGCAACAGGGGGCCACTGAAGCTTTCTTT. This gives the protein CASTQQGATEAFF.

The genes are TRBV7-9 and TRBJ2-6; possible D gene TRBD2, 6 bases. V lost 7 bases and J 0 bases, leaving 16 bases between the germline ends. The CDR3 runs 17 residues. Per germline, CDR1 SEHNR and CDR2 FQNEAQ (reference sequence). The CDR3 sequence: CASTNFAGLSGANVLTF. In DNA, the CDR3 is TGTGCCAGCACGAACTTTGCGGGGCTCTCTGGGGCCAACGTCCTGACTTTC.

The sample holds a few counts of this clone. The chain recombines TRBV19 with TRBJ2-5, with D possibly matching TRBD1 (5 bases). The CDR3 runs 12 residues. Germline V gene lookup returns CDR1 LNHDA and CDR2 SQIVND (reference sequence). V lost 8 bases to trimming and J lost 5 bases, with 12 bases between them. The CDR3 DNA follows: TGTGCCAGTTCCGACAGTCGGGAGACCCAGTACTTC. Amino acids: CASSDSRETQYF.